The T cell receptor beta chain under discussion was sequenced for a study of T cell responses to AZD1222 COVID-19 vaccine. This table comes from immunoSEQ multiplex PCR, and its TCRdb copy is limited to in-frame clones, with some not included. The sample consists of some 150,000 clones, about nine tenths of them appearing once. Points on this clone: The sample carries other DNA sequences with the same CDR3.

This CDR3 contains 13 residues. The germline V and J ends were trimmed by 4 bases and 3 bases, with 7 bases remaining between them. The germline CDR1 and CDR2 sequences are LNHDA and SQIVND (reference sequence). Sequenced material: peripheral blood, taken on day 0 of AZD1222 vaccination. This chain joins TRBV19 and TRBJ1-3; D uncertain. The TCR sequence derives from an adult in good health. This chain's CDR3 is CASSTSGGNTIYF. The CDR3 coding sequence is TGTGCCAGTAGTACCTCCGGTGGAAACACCATATATTTT.